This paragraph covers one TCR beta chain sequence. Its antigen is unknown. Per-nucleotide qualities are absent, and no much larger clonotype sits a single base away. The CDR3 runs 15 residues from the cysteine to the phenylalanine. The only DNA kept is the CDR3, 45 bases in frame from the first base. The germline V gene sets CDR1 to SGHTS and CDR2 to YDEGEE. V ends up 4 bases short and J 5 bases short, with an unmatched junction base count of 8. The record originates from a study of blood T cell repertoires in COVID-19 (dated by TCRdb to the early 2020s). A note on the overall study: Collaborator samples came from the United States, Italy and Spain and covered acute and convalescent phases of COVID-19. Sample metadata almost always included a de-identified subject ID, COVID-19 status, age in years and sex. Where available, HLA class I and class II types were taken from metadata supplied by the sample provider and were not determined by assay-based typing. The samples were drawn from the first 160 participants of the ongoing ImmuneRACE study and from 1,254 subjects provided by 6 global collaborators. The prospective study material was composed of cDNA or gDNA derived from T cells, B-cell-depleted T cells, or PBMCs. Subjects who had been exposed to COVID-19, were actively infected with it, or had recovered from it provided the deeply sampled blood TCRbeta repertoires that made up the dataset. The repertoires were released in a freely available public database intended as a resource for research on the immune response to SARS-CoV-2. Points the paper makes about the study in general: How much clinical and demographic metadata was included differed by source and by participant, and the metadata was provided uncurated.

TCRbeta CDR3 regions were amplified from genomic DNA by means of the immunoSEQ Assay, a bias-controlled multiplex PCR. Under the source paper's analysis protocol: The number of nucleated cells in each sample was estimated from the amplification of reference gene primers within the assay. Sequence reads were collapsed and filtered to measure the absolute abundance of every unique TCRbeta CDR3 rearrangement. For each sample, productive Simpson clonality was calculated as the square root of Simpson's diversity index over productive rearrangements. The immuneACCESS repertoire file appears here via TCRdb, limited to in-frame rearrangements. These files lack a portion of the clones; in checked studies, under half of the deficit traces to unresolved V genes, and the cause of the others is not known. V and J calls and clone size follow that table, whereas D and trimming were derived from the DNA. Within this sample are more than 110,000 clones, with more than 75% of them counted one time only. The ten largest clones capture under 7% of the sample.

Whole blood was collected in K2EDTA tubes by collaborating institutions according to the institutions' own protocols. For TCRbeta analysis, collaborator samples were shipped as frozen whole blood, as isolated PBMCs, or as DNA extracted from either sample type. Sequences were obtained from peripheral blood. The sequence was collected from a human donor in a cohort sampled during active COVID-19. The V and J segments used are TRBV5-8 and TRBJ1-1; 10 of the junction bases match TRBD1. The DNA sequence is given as TGTGCCAGCAGCATGGACAGGGGGGGTTGGACTGAAGCTTTCTTT. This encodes CASSMDRGGWTEAFF.